The 21 T cell receptor beta chains below all came from one sample that was sequenced in a study of control samples from healthy donors and cancer patients. Sequencing used immunoSEQ multiplex PCR; TCRdb keeps in-frame clones, though not all of them. This sample has fewer than 200,000 clones, with 80% to 90% found just once. Sequencing was carried out using blood. Receptors originate from a man aged 25-45 years in good health.

The chain links TRBV5-1 to TRBJ1-4, with 8 bases identical to TRBD1. J lost 0 bases, V lost 4 bases, and 5 bases had no gene match. Germline-derived CDR1 and CDR2 are SGHRS and YFSETQ. The CDR3 consists of 16 residues. The CDR3 reads CASSTGGPATNEKLFF. CDR3 sequence (DNA): TGCGCCAGCAGCACAGGGGGTCCTGCAACTAATGAAAAACTGTTTTTT.

V is TRBV6-1 and J is TRBJ1-3, with D tentatively TRBD1 (5 bases). The CDR3 totals 15 residues. V lost 0 bases, J lost 4 bases, and 10 bases lay in between. Germline CDR1 is MNHNS and CDR2 is SASEGT. Here the CDR3 reads CASSEARDGGNTIYF. Here the CDR3 DNA reads TGTGCCAGCAGTGAAGCAAGGGACGGGGGAAACACCATATATTTT.

This clone was picked up one time. The chain links TRBV6-5 to TRBJ2-7, with 7 positions matching TRBD2. CDR1 is MNHEY, CDR2 SVGAGI, per germline. The CDR3 covers 14 residues. The ends lost 10 bases at V and 7 bases at J; junction bases unmatched: 16. CDR3 amino acids: CATAGRGRGREQYF. CDR3 bases: TGTGCCACCGCTGGGAGAGGGCGGGGGAGGGAGCAGTACTTC.

The chain is built from TRBV27 and TRBJ1-2; D gene unclear. The germline V and J ends were trimmed by 6 bases and 5 bases, with 7 bases remaining between them. Germline V gene sequence: CDR1 MNHEY, CDR2 SMNVEV (reference sequence). The CDR3 length is 11 residues. The CDR3 reads CASRDQYGYTF. In DNA form, the CDR3 reads TGTGCCAGCAGGGACCAATATGGCTACACCTTC.

The V call is TRBV4-2, the J call TRBJ1-6; the match to TRBD1 covers 7 bases. V shed 1 base and J 7 bases; nucleotides not matched to a gene: 7. There are 16 residues in the CDR3. The V gene's germline CDR1 is LGHNA and CDR2 YNFKEQ. The chain's CDR3 is CASSQGGRGSNSPLHF. The CDR3 DNA reads TGTGCCAGCAGCCAAGGGGGCAGGGGGTCGAATTCACCCCTCCACTTT.

The rearrangement joins TRBV5-4 to TRBJ2-2, with 10 bases fitting TRBD1. J was trimmed by 6 bases and V by 2 bases; bases with no gene match: 10. CDR1 is SGHNT, CDR2 YYREEE, per germline (reference sequence). CDR3 length: 17 amino acids. Written as DNA, the CDR3 is TGTGCCAGCAGCTTCCGACAGGGGGCGCCGGGGGCCGGGGAGCTGTTTTTT. This translates into CASSFRQGAPGAGELFF. The full variable domain, its missing parts supplied by reference TRBV5-4 and TRBJ2-2, is ETGVTQSPTHLIKTRGQQVTLRCSSQSGHNTVSWYQQALGQGPQFIFQYYREEENGRGNFPPRFSGLQFPNYSSELNVNALELDDSALYLCASSFRQGAPGAGELFFGEGSRLTVL.

The V gene is TRBV7-2, the J gene TRBJ2-7; D might be TRBD2 (5 bases). Trimming cost V 2 bases and J 3 bases, with 8 bases left between them. The CDR3 sequence is 13 residues long. Germline CDR1 reads SGHTA; CDR2 reads FQGNSA. The CDR3 is CASSLSGLYEQYF. Here the CDR3 DNA reads TGTGCCAGCAGCTTAAGCGGCCTCTACGAGCAGTACTTC.

This clone was counted a few times. The J gene is TRBJ1-1, the V gene TRBV28; D remains ambiguous. The CDR3 contains 12 residues. Germline CDR1 MDHEN, CDR2 SYDVKM. V shed 6 bases and J shed 5 bases, with 10 bases lying between them. DNA for the CDR3: TGTGCCAGCAGGTGGGGAGGGACTGAAGCTTTCTTT. As protein: CASRWGGTEAFF.

The chain has TRBV18 and TRBJ2-1; D is uncertain. Germline V CDR1 and CDR2: KGHSH, LQKENI. V shed 3 bases and J shed 6 bases, with 15 bases lying between them. The CDR3 covers 15 residues. CDR3 nucleotides: TGTGCCAGCTCACCGGATCCAGTTCCGGGCAATGAGCAGTTCTTC. This gives the protein CASSPDPVPGNEQFF.

This sequence joins TRBV7-9 and TRBJ2-5; TRBD1 matches at 8 bases. V lost 5 bases, J lost 5 bases, and 13 bases stayed unmatched. The CDR3 runs 16 residues. The germline gives CDR1 SEHNR, CDR2 FQNEAQ (reference sequence). The CDR3 region has the DNA TGTGCCAGCAGCCGAGACCCCGGACAGGGCGGGGAGACCCAGTACTTC. Residues: CASSRDPGQGGETQYF.

This rearrangement joins TRBV19 to TRBJ2-1; 8 nucleotides line up with TRBD2. The CDR3 spans 17 residues. V gave up 2 bases and J gave up 0 bases; unmatched junction bases: 6. Germline assignment: CDR1 LNHDA and CDR2 SQIVND (reference sequence). CDR3 sequence reads: CASSIIAGFSSYNEQFF. In nucleotides, the CDR3 is TGTGCCAGTAGTATAATAGCGGGATTCAGCTCCTACAATGAGCAGTTCTTC.

V is TRBV20-1 and J is TRBJ2-1; D uncertain. CDR1 and CDR2 (germline): DFQATT, SNEGSKA (reference sequence). CDR3 size: 11 residues. Deletions cut 6 bases from V and 7 bases from J, with 10 bases between. The CDR3 is CSALGRNEQFF. The CDR3 DNA sequence: TGCAGTGCCCTAGGACGTAATGAGCAGTTCTTC.

The gene calls are TRBV24-1 and TRBJ2-3; D is perhaps TRBD1 or TRBD2 (5 bases each). CDR1 is KGHDR and CDR2 is SFDVKD in the germline V gene. This CDR3 has 16 residues. V gave up 3 bases and J gave up 4 bases, with 16 bases separating them. The CDR3 region is CATSDGSGTASDTQYF. DNA for the CDR3: TGTGCCACCAGTGATGGTTCCGGGACCGCATCAGATACGCAGTATTTT.

A single count supports this clone. The CDR3 DNA is TGTGCCAGCTCACCGGACGGTCGAACTATGGGCTACACCTTC. This codes for CASSPDGRTMGYTF. V is TRBV18 and J is TRBJ1-2; no clear D. V shed 3 bases and J shed 8 bases, with 16 bases lying between them. Germline V gene lookup returns CDR1 KGHSH and CDR2 LQKENI. This CDR3 has 14 amino acids. Combining the CDR3 with reference TRBV18 and TRBJ1-2 gives the whole variable domain NAGVMQNPRHLVRRRGQEARLRCSPMKGHSHVYWYRQLPEEGLKFMVYLQKENIIDESGMPKERFSAEFPKEGPSILRIQQVVRGDSAAYFCASSPDGRTMGYTFGSGTRLTVV.

This clone occurred once. The gene calls are TRBV4-1 and TRBJ2-3; no clear D. The CDR3 consists of 16 residues. The germline V gene has CDR1 MGHRA and CDR2 YSYEKL. Between the trimmed V and J ends, which lost 1 base and 2 bases, there was a span of 13 bases. CDR3 protein: CASSQASLWVTDTQYF. Written as DNA, the CDR3 is TGCGCCAGCAGCCAAGCCTCGCTATGGGTCACAGATACGCAGTATTTT.

V is TRBV6-5 and J is TRBJ1-3; D remains ambiguous. V gave up 6 bases and J gave up 3 bases, with 15 bases separating them. The CDR3 spans 15 residues. Germline assignment: CDR1 MNHEY and CDR2 SVGAGI. CDR3 sequence reads: CASRDLPAHGNTIYF. The CDR3 region has the DNA TGTGCCAGCAGGGACCTCCCGGCGCATGGAAACACCATATATTTT.

The chain has TRBV7-8 and TRBJ2-2, with TRBD1 matching 8 bases. The trim removed 5 bases at V and 6 bases at J, leaving 11 bases unmatched. Germline V gives CDR1 SGHVS, CDR2 FQNEAQ. The CDR3 has 16 residues. The CDR3 DNA is TGTGCCAGCAGCCCTACAGGACAGGGATGGGCCGGGGAGCTGTTTTTT. Residues: CASSPTGQGWAGELFF.

The chain has TRBV12-3 or TRBV12-4 and TRBJ1-2; TRBD1 is a possible D gene (6 bases). This CDR3 is built from 13 residues. V gave up 5 bases and J gave up 8 bases, with 15 bases separating them. CDR3 DNA: TGTGCCAGCAGTCACGGACAGATCCGGGGCTACACCTTC. This codes for CASSHGQIRGYTF.

This chain links TRBV5-8 with TRBJ1-2; no clear D gene. This CDR3 contains 14 residues. V was pared by 3 bases and J by 3 bases, with 12 bases between. Germline V gives CDR1 SGHTS, CDR2 YDEGEE. The CDR3 protein is CASSSSGMDYGYTF. The CDR3 DNA reads TGTGCCAGCAGCTCCTCGGGAATGGACTATGGCTACACCTTC.

V usage is TRBV3-1 (or the pseudogene TRBV3-2) and J usage is TRBJ2-7; 9 bases align to TRBD1. After removal of 3 bases from V and 6 bases from J, the junction contained 9 bases not matched to a gene. The CDR3 has 15 residues. In germline, CDR1 is LGHDT, CDR2 YNNKEL (reference sequence). Here the CDR3 DNA reads TGTGCCAGCAGCCAGACGGGCGGGACAGGGTCCGAGCAGTACTTC. Protein product: CASSQTGGTGSEQYF.

The V and J genes are TRBV11-2 and TRBJ1-6, with 7 bases identical to TRBD1. J lost 6 bases, V lost 5 bases, and 4 bases had no gene match. Germline lookup yields CDR1 SGHAT and CDR2 FQNNGV. The length of the CDR3 is 14 residues. The DNA for the CDR3 is TGTGCCAGCAGCGCGGGACAGATTAATTCACCCCTCCACTTT. Translation: CASSAGQINSPLHF.